This TCR beta chain was sequenced in a study of blood T cells in healthy people across ages. General study results and limits: A greater number of naive CD4+ cells and higher diversity distinguished long-lived donors from aged donors. Researchers deemed the diversity estimates from one million T cells underestimates.

Per the germline V gene, CDR1 is SGHRS and CDR2 is YFSETQ. The V and J ends lost 0 bases and 1 base respectively, with 7 bases between them. There are 14 residues in the CDR3. A second PCR, run for roughly 7 to 11 cycles, used a sample-barcoded 5' primer plus a J-beta primer mix. Each cDNA was tagged by a template-switch adaptor containing 12 random nucleotides. TCRdb re-analysed the 5' RACE reads in MiXCR, keeping a single row per CDR3 protein. Found here are 1.5 million to 2 million distinct CDR3 sequences, about two fifths of them singletons; the top ten hold roughly 24%. Details on this clonotype: What it binds is not known. This likely comes from a read error, as the CDR3 has no conserved phenylalanine or tryptophan at its end.

This chain joins TRBV5-1 and TRBJ2-5; no reliable D call. The sequence was obtained from a human donor in good health. Input material: blood. The CDR3 DNA sequence: TGCGCCAGCAGCTTGGGGCAGACCCAAGAGACCCAGTACGTC. Translating gives CASSLGQTQETQYV.